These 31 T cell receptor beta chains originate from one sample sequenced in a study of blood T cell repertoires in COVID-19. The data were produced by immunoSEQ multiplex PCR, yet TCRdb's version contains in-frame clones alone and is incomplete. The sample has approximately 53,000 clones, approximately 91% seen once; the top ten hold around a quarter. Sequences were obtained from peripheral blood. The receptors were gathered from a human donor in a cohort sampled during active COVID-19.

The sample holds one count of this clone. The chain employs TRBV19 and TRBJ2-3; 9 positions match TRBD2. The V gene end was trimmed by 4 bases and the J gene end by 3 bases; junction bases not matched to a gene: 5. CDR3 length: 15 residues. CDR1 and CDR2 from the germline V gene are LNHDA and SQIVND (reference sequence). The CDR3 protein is CASSSASGGTDTQYF. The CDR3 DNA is TGTGCCAGTAGTAGTGCCAGCGGGGGGACAGATACGCAGTATTTT. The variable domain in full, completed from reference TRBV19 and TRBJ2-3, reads DGGITQSPKYLFRKEGQNVTLSCEQNLNHDAMYWYRQDPGQGLRLIYYSQIVNDFQKGDIAEGYSVSREKKESFPLTVTSAQKNPTAFYLCASSSASGGTDTQYFGPGTRLTVL.

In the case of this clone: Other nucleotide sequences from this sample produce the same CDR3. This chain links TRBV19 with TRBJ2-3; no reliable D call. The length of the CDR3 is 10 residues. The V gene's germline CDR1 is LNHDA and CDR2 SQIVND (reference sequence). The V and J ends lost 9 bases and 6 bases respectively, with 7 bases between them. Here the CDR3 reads CASHGDTQYF. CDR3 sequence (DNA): TGTGCCAGCCACGGGGATACGCAGTATTTT.

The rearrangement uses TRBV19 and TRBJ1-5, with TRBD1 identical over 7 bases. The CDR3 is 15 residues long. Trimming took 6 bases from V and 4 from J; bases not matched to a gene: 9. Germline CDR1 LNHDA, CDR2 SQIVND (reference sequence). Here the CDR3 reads CASRDRFGPNQPQHF. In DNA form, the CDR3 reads TGTGCCAGTAGGGACAGGTTCGGACCGAATCAGCCCCAGCATTTT.

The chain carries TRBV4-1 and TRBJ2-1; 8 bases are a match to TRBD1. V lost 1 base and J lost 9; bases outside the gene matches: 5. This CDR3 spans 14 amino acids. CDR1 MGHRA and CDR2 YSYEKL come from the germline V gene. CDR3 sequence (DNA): TGCGCCAGCAGCCAAGGGGGGGACAGGCTTGAGCAGTTCTTC. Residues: CASSQGGDRLEQFF.

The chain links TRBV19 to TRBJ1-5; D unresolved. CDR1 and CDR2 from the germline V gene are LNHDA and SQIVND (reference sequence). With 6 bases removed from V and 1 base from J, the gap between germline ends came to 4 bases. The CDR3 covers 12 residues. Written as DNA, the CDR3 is TGTGCCAGTAGACGGAGCAATCAGCCCCAGCATTTT. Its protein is CASRRSNQPQHF.

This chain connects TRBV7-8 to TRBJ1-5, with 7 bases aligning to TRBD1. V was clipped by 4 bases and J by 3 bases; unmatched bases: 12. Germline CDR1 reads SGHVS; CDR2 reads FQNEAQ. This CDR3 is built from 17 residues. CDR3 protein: CASSWPTGQQNNQPQHF. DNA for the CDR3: TGTGCCAGCAGCTGGCCCACGGGACAGCAAAACAATCAGCCCCAGCATTTT.

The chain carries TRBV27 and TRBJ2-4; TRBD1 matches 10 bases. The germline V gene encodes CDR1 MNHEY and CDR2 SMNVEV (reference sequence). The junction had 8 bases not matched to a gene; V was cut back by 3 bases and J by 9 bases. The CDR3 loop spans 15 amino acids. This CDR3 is CASSFRQGARGIQYF. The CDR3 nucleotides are TGTGCCAGCAGTTTTCGACAGGGGGCGCGAGGCATTCAGTACTTC.

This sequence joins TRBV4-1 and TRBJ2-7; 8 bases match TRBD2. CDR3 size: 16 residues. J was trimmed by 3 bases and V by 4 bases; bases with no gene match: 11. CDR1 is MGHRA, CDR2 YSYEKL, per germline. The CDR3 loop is CASSPRWRAGDYEQYF. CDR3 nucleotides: TGCGCCAGCAGCCCCAGGTGGCGAGCGGGGGACTACGAGCAGTACTTC.

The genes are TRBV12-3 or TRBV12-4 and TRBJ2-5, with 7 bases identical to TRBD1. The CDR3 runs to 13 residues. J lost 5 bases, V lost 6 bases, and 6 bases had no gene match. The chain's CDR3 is CASSGQVGETQYF. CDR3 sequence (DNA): TGTGCCAGCAGCGGACAGGTGGGGGAGACCCAGTACTTC.

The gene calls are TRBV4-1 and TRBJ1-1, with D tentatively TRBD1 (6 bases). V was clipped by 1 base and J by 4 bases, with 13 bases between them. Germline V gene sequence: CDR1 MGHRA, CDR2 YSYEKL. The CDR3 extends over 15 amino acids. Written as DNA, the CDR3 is TGCGCCAGCAGCCAAGTAACCCAGGGGAGCACTGAAGCTTTCTTT. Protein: CASSQVTQGSTEAFF.

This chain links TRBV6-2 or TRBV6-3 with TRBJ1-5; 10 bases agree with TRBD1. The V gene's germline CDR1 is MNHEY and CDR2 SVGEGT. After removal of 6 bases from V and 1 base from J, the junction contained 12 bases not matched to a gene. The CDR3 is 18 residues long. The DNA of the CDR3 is TGTGCCAGCAGCCAACGCGGGACAGGGGCAGGGAGCAATCAGCCCCAGCATTTT. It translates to CASSQRGTGAGSNQPQHF.

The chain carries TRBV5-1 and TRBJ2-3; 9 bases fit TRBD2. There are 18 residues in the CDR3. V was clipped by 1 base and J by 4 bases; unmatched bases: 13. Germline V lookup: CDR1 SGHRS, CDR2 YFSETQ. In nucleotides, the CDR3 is TGCGCCAGCAGCTTGCCACTGCTGGGCGGGGGGGCCTCAGATACGCAGTATTTT. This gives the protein CASSLPLLGGGASDTQYF. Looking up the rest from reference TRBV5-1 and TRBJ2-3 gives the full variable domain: KAGVTQTPRYLIKTRGQQVTLSCSPISGHRSVSWYQQTPGQGLQFLFEYFSETQRNKGNFPGRFSGRQFSNSRSEMNVSTLELGDSALYLCASSLPLLGGGASDTQYFGPGTRLTVL.

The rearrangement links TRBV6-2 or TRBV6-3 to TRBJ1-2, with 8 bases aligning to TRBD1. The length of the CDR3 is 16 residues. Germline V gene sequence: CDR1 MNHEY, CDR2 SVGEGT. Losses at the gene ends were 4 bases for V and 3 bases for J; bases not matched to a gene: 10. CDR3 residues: CASSSPRDRRDYGYTF. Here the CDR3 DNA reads TGTGCCAGCAGTTCACCTCGGGACAGGCGAGACTATGGCTACACCTTC.

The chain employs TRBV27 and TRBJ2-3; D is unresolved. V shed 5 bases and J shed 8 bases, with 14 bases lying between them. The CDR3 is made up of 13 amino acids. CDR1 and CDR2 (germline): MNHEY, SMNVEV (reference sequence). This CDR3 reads CASSPLNPFTQYF. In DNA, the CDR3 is TGTGCCAGCAGTCCCCTAAATCCCTTTACGCAGTATTTT.

The CDR3 nucleotides are TGTGCCAGCACCCAACCTAGAGGGCAAGAGACCCAGTACTTC. Translation: CASTQPRGQETQYF. This rearrangement joins TRBV28 to TRBJ2-5; possible D gene TRBD2, 5 bases. CDR3 length: 14 residues. Germline-derived CDR1 and CDR2 are MDHEN and SYDVKM. V lost 7 bases, J lost 2 bases, and 14 bases lay in between.

The CDR3 region is CASSLGQGTYNEQFF. The CDR3 nucleotides are TGTGCCAGCAGCTTGGGACAGGGAACCTACAATGAGCAGTTCTTC. This rearrangement joins TRBV11-3 to TRBJ2-1, with TRBD1 identical over 9 bases. The length of the CDR3 is 15 residues. The germline V gene has CDR1 SGHNT and CDR2 YENEEA. J gave up 2 bases and V 3 bases, and 2 bases lay outside the gene matches.

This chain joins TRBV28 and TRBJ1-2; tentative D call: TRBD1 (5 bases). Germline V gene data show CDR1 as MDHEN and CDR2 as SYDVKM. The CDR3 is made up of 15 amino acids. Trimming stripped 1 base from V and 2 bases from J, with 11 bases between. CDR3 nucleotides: TGTGCCAGCAGTTTATTGGGCAGGGCCAACTATGGCTACACCTTC. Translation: CASSLLGRANYGYTF.

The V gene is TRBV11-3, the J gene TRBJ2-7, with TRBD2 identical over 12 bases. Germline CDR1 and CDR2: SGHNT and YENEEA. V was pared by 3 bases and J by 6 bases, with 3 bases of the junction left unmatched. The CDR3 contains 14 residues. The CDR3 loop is CASSFGLAGSEQYV. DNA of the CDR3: TGTGCCAGCAGCTTCGGACTAGCGGGAAGCGAGCAGTACGTC.

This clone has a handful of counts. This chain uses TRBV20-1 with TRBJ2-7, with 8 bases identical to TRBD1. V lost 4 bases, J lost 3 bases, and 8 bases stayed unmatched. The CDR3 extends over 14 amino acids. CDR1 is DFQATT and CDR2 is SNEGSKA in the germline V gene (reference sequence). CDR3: CSANDRGHYYEQYF. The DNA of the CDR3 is TGCAGTGCTAATGACAGGGGTCATTACTACGAGCAGTACTTC.

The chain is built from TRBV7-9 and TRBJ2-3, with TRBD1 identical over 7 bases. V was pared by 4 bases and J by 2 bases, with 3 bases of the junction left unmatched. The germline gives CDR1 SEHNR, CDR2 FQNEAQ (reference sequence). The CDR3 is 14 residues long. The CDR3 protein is CASSSGQITDTQYF. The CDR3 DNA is TGTGCCAGCAGCTCGGGACAGATCACAGATACGCAGTATTTT.

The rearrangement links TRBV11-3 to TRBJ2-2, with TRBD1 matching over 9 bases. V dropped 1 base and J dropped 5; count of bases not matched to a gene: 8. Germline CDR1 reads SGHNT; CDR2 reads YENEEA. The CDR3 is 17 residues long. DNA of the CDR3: TGTGCCAGCAGCTTAGGGCTCGGACAGGGGTCTACCGGGGAGCTGTTTTTT. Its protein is CASSLGLGQGSTGELFF.

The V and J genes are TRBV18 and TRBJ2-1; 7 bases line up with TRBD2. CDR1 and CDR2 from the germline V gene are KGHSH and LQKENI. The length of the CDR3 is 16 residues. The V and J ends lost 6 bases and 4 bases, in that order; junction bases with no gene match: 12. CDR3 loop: CASSHSGAGSYNEQFF. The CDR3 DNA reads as TGTGCCAGCTCCCACTCGGGAGCGGGGAGTTACAATGAGCAGTTCTTC.

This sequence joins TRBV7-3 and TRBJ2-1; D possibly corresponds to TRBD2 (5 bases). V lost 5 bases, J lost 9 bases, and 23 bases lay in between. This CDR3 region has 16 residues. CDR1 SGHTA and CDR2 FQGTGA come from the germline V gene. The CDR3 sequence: CASSPLVRVSFSEQFF. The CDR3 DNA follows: TGTGCCAGCAGCCCCCTCGTGAGGGTATCGTTCAGTGAGCAGTTCTTC.

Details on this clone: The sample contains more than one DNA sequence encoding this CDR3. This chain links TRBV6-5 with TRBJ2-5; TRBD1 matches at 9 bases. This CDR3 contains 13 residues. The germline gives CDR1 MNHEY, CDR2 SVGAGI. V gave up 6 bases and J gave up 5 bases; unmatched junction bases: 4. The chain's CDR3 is CASSGQGRETQYF. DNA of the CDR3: TGTGCCAGCAGCGGACAGGGGAGGGAGACCCAGTACTTC.

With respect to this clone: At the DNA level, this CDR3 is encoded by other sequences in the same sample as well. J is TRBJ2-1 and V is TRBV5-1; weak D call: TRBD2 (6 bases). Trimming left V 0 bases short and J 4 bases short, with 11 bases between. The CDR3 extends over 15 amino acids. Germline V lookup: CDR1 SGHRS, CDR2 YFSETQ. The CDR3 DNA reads TGCGCCAGCAGCTTGGGGCTAGCGAGTTACAATGAGCAGTTCTTC. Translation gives CASSLGLASYNEQFF.

The CDR3 reads CASSSGYQTDTQYF. The DNA for the CDR3 is TGTGCCAGCAGCTCAGGGTATCAGACAGATACGCAGTATTTT. V is TRBV11-1 and J is TRBJ2-3; D perhaps matches TRBD1 (5 bases). The V and J ends lost 4 bases and 3 bases respectively, with 11 bases between them. Germline V lookup: CDR1 SGHAT, CDR2 FQDESV (reference sequence). The CDR3 is 14 amino acids. Drawing the rest from reference TRBV11-1 and TRBJ2-3, the complete variable domain is EAEVAQSPRYKITEKSQAVAFWCDPISGHATLYWYRQILGQGPELLVQFQDESVVDDSQLPKDRFSAERLKGVDSTLKIQPAELGDSAMYLCASSSGYQTDTQYFGPGTRLTVL.

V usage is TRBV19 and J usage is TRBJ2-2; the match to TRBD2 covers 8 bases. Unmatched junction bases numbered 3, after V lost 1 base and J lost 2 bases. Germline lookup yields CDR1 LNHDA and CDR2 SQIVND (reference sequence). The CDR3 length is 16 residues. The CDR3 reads CASSIAGGRNTGELFF. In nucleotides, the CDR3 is TGTGCCAGTAGTATAGCGGGAGGGCGCAACACCGGGGAGCTGTTTTTT.

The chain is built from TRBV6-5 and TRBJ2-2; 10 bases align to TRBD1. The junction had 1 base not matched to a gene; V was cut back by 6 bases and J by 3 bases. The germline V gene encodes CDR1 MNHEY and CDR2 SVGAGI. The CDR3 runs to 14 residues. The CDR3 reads CASRDRGYTGELFF. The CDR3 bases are TGTGCCAGCAGGGACAGGGGGTACACCGGGGAGCTGTTTTTT.

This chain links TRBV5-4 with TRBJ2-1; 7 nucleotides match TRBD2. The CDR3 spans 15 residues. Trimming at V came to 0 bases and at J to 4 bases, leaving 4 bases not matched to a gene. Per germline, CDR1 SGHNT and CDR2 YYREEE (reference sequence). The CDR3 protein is CASSLGGRDYNEQFF. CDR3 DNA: TGTGCCAGCAGCTTGGGGGGGAGGGATTACAATGAGCAGTTCTTC.

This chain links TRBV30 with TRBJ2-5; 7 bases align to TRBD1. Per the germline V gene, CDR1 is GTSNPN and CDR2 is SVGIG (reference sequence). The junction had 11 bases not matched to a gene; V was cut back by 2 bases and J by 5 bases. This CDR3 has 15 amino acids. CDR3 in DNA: TGTGCCTGGAGTTTAGCACAGGGGCAGGTGGAGACCCAGTACTTC. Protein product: CAWSLAQGQVETQYF.

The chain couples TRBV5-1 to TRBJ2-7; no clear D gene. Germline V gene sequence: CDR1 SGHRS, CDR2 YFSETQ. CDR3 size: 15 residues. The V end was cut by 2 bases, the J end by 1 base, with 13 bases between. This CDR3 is CASSFSQPGSYEQYF. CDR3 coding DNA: TGCGCCAGCAGCTTTAGCCAACCCGGGTCCTACGAGCAGTACTTC.